The T cell receptor (beta chain) under discussion was sequenced for a study of graft-versus-host responses after intestinal transplantation. Study overall: Transplants were multivisceral, liver-intestinal, or isolated intestinal. Study outcomes and limitations: Those patients showing graft-donor T cell macrochimerism displayed high graft-versus-host to host-versus-graft clonal ratios in allografts.

As concerns this clone: Its antigen is as yet unknown.

V was pared by 2 bases and J by 5 bases, with 6 bases of the junction left unmatched. The CDR3 is 16 residues long. Germline V CDR1 and CDR2: MDHEN, SYDVKM. Profiled with immunoSEQ multiplex PCR; TCRdb holds only in-frame clones, not every one. The profile shows approximately 89,000 clones, about 93% of them singletons. The chain combines TRBV28 with TRBJ2-3; the match to TRBD2 covers 11 bases. The sample here was PBMCs, taken around 68 weeks after intestinal transplant. The source is a human patient who received an intestinal transplant, so some T cells may come from the graft donor. DNA of the CDR3: TGTGCCAGCAGTTTAGTACTAGCGGGGGTTAAAGATACGCAGTATTTT. Translated, it gives CASSLVLAGVKDTQYF.